Listed below are T cell receptor beta chains from one sample, sequenced in a study of blood T cell repertoires in COVID-19. Clones were sequenced by immunoSEQ multiplex PCR, and TCRdb holds only the in-frame ones, with some missing. The sample includes around 300,000 clones, 75% to 90% of them seen just once. Sequenced sample: peripheral blood. These receptors originate from a woman aged 25 to 45 with active or convalescent COVID-19. Each CDR3 is given with its conserved first and last residue. The D gene is left open where the match is weak. Clone size is stated in some rows and not others, as once, few, many or a class when expanded.

TRBJ1-3 | TRBV28 | TRBD1 | 14 | . | CASRRTGGLNTIYF | TGTGCCAGCAGGCGAACAGGGGGCCTAAACACCATATATTTT
TRBJ2-1 | TRBV27 | . | 14 | . | CASSFWARVDEQFF | TGTGCCAGCAGTTTTTGGGCCAGGGTGGATGAGCAGTTCTTC
TRBJ1-6 | TRBV28 | . | 14 | . | CASSSRAYNSPLHF | TGTGCCAGCAGTTCCCGGGCCTATAATTCACCCCTCCACTTT
TRBJ1-1 | TRBV7-2 | . | 14 | once | CASSLAFGNTEAFF | TGTGCCAGCAGCTTAGCTTTTGGCAACACTGAAGCTTTCTTT
TRBJ2-2 | TRBV7-7 | TRBD2 | 16 | . | CASSRAGTSISGELFF | TGTGCTAGCAGCCGAGCCGGGACTAGCATCTCCGGGGAGCTGTTTTTT
TRBJ1-4 | TRBV30 | TRBD1 | 14 | . | CAWSPGTGMRKLFF | TGTGCCTGGAGCCCCGGGACAGGGATGCGAAAACTGTTTTTT
TRBJ2-5 | TRBV3-1/TRBV3-2 | TRBD2 | 17 | . | CASSQGLAGGHQETQYF | TGTGCCAGCAGCCAAGGACTAGCGGGGGGCCACCAAGAGACCCAGTACTTC
TRBJ2-1 | TRBV14 | TRBD2 | 15 | . | CASSQDHRRGGREFF | TGTGCCAGCAGCCAAGATCATCGGCGGGGGGGCCGGGAGTTCTTC
TRBJ2-3 | TRBV13 | . | 14 | . | CASRGKGGADTQYF | TGTGCCAGCCGAGGAAAAGGCGGCGCAGATACGCAGTATTTT
TRBJ1-5 | TRBV7-9 | . | 14 | . | CASSLETEPGPQHF | TGTGCCAGCAGCTTAGAAACAGAGCCGGGACCCCAGCATTTT
TRBJ2-7 | TRBV7-6 | TRBD1 | 15 | . | CASSEDRGLAYEQYF | TGTGCCAGCAGCGAAGACAGGGGGCTTGCTTACGAGCAGTACTTC
TRBJ2-1 | TRBV19 | . | 13 | . | CASSPFGGNEQFF | TGTGCCAGTAGTCCTTTCGGGGGAAACGAGCAGTTCTTC
TRBJ2-1 | TRBV14 | TRBD2 | 14 | . | CASSQDGGASEQFF | TGTGCCAGCAGCCAAGACGGGGGGGCTAGTGAGCAGTTCTTC
TRBJ2-3 | TRBV3-1/TRBV3-2 | . | 16 | . | CASSQTLGGGTDTQYF | TGTGCCAGCAGCCAAACCCTGGGTGGGGGGACAGATACGCAGTATTTT
TRBJ2-7 | TRBV6-1 | . | 16 | . | CASSATTGRGSYEQYF | TGTGCCAGCAGTGCTACTACAGGACGGGGGTCCTACGAGCAGTACTTC
TRBJ2-3 | TRBV19 | . | 14 | . | CASTDGTGTDTQYF | TGTGCCAGTACCGACGGGACTGGCACAGATACGCAGTATTTT
TRBJ2-3 | TRBV5-4 | TRBD1 | 16 | . | CASSLGDRGSEDTQYF | TGTGCCAGCAGCTTGGGAGACAGGGGGAGTGAGGATACGCAGTATTTT
TRBJ2-2 | TRBV30 | TRBD2 | 15 | . | CAWSLTGGAAGELFF | TGTGCCTGGAGTTTGACCGGGGGGGCTGCGGGGGAGCTGTTTTTT
TRBJ1-2 | TRBV28 | . | 14 | . | CASRPRHRAYGYTF | TGTGCCAGCAGACCTCGTCACAGGGCCTATGGCTACACCTTC
TRBJ1-4 | TRBV7-2 | . | 14 | . | CASSLGGGNEKLFF | TGTGCCAGCAGCTTAGGGGGGGGTAATGAAAAACTGTTTTTT
TRBJ2-2 | TRBV3-1/TRBV3-2 | . | 17 | . | CASSQVRNGGPAGELFF | TGTGCCAGCAGCCAAGTCAGGAACGGGGGGCCGGCCGGGGAGCTGTTTTTT
TRBJ2-5 | TRBV25-1 | TRBD1 | 15 | . | CASSLGGTGGETQYF | TGTGCCAGCAGTCTTGGGGGGACAGGGGGTGAGACCCAGTACTTC
TRBJ1-2 | TRBV6-5 | TRBD1 | 15 | . | CASSYGTQGNYGYTF | TGTGCCAGCAGTTACGGGACACAGGGGAACTATGGCTACACCTTC
TRBJ1-1 | TRBV24-1 | TRBD1 | 13 | . | CATRDRGWTEAFF | TGTGCCACCAGGGACAGGGGATGGACTGAAGCTTTCTTT
TRBJ2-3 | TRBV10-3 | . | 15 | . | CAISEGRGATDTQYF | TGTGCCATCAGTGAGGGCAGGGGAGCCACAGATACGCAGTATTTT
TRBJ2-5 | TRBV11-2 | . | 13 | . | CASSLIRGETQYF | TGTGCCAGCAGCCTTATCAGAGGAGAGACCCAGTACTTC
TRBJ2-3 | TRBV2 | TRBD2 | 15 | once | CASSVSGGADDTQYF | TGTGCCAGCAGCGTGAGCGGGGGGGCCGACGATACGCAGTATTTT
TRBJ2-1 | TRBV6-4 | TRBD1 | 16 | . | CASSPRDRVAYNEQFF | TGTGCCAGCAGTCCCCGAGACAGGGTAGCCTACAATGAGCAGTTCTTC
TRBJ1-4 | TRBV4-2 | . | 15 | . | CASSQDQGPGEKLFF | TGTGCCAGCAGCCAAGATCAGGGGCCAGGGGAAAAACTGTTTTTT
TRBJ1-2 | TRBV5-6 | TRBD1 | 14 | . | CASRAGTGYQGYTF | TGTGCCAGCAGGGCCGGGACAGGGTACCAGGGCTACACCTTC
TRBJ2-2 | TRBV6-4 | . | 13 | . | CASSARLEGELFF | TGTGCCAGCAGTGCCCGCCTAGAGGGGGAGCTGTTTTTT
TRBJ1-1 | TRBV10-3 | . | 14 | once | CAISESGRSTEAFF | TGTGCCATCAGTGAGTCAGGCCGGAGCACTGAAGCTTTCTTT
TRBJ1-2 | TRBV5-6 | TRBD1 | 14 | . | CASSLRQGVYGYTF | TGTGCCAGCAGCTTGCGGCAGGGGGTCTATGGCTACACCTTC
TRBJ1-4 | TRBV3-1/TRBV3-2 | . | 16 | once | CASSQYGTATNEKLFF | TGTGCCAGCAGCCAGTATGGGACTGCAACTAATGAAAAACTGTTTTTT
TRBJ1-2 | TRBV29-1 | . | 13 | . | CSVGGGGGYGYTF | TGCAGCGTTGGGGGGGGAGGTGGCTATGGCTACACCTTC
TRBJ2-5 | TRBV7-9 | . | 18 | . | CASSSPLGGGGRQETQYF | TGTGCCAGCAGCTCGCCCTTAGGGGGCGGGGGGCGGCAAGAGACCCAGTACTTC
TRBJ2-5 | TRBV7-9 | . | 14 | . | CASSLGEYQETQYF | TGTGCCAGCAGCTTAGGGGAGTACCAAGAGACCCAGTACTTC
TRBJ1-1 | TRBV29-1 | . | 13 | . | CSVSWTENTEAFF | TGCAGCGTATCCTGGACAGAGAACACTGAAGCTTTCTTT
TRBJ1-1 | TRBV29-1 | . | 21 | few | CSDLRGESRCDLSGLNTEAFF | TGCAGTGACTTAAGGGGCGAGTCAAGGTGTGACCTATCGGGTTTGAACACTGAAGCTTTCTTT
TRBJ1-3 | TRBV30 | . | 15 | . | CAWLGGDRAGNTIYF | TGTGCCTGGCTTGGAGGGGATCGGGCTGGAAACACCATATATTTT
TRBJ1-1 | TRBV28 | TRBD1 | 11 | . | CASSSSPGTDF | TGTGCCAGCAGTTCAAGCCCCGGGACAGACTTT
TRBJ1-1 | TRBV2 | . | 13 | . | CASSEGFSSEAFF | TGTGCCAGCAGTGAGGGCTTCAGCAGTGAAGCTTTCTTT
TRBJ2-1 | TRBV7-2 | . | 14 | . | CASSYDWQNNEQFF | TGTGCCAGCAGCTACGACTGGCAAAACAATGAGCAGTTCTTC
TRBJ2-2 | TRBV29-1 | . | 15 | . | CSAVVGTPNTGELFF | TGCAGCGCTGTGGTGGGGACTCCGAACACCGGGGAGCTGTTTTTT
TRBJ1-2 | TRBV7-2 | TRBD1 | 15 | . | CASSTRQGASYGYTF | TGTGCCAGCAGCACGCGACAGGGGGCGAGTTATGGCTACACCTTC
TRBJ1-2 | TRBV27 | . | 14 | . | CASGPGGGIYGYTF | TGTGCCAGCGGCCCCGGGGGTGGGATCTATGGCTACACCTTC
TRBJ1-3 | TRBV18 | . | 16 | . | CASSPSAQGTGNTIYF | TGTGCCAGCTCACCCTCGGCCCAGGGGACTGGAAACACCATATATTTT
TRBJ2-7 | TRBV28 | . | 16 | . | CASSSPFSGSPYEQYF | TGTGCCAGCAGTTCACCCTTTAGCGGTTCTCCCTACGAGCAGTACTTC
TRBJ2-3 | TRBV5-4 | TRBD2 | 14 | once | CASSLKTSGGTQYF | TGTGCCAGCAGCTTGAAAACTAGCGGGGGTACGCAGTATTTT
TRBJ1-5 | TRBV28 | . | 15 | . | CASSFPSLGSQPQHF | TGTGCCAGCAGTTTTCCCAGCCTTGGGAGTCAGCCCCAGCATTTT
TRBJ2-7 | TRBV30 | . | 11 | once | CAWAGVAEQYF | TGTGCCTGGGCAGGGGTAGCCGAGCAGTACTTC
TRBJ1-6 | TRBV27 | . | 13 | . | CASSFRGNSPLHF | TGTGCCAGCAGTTTCAGGGGAAATTCACCCCTCCACTTT